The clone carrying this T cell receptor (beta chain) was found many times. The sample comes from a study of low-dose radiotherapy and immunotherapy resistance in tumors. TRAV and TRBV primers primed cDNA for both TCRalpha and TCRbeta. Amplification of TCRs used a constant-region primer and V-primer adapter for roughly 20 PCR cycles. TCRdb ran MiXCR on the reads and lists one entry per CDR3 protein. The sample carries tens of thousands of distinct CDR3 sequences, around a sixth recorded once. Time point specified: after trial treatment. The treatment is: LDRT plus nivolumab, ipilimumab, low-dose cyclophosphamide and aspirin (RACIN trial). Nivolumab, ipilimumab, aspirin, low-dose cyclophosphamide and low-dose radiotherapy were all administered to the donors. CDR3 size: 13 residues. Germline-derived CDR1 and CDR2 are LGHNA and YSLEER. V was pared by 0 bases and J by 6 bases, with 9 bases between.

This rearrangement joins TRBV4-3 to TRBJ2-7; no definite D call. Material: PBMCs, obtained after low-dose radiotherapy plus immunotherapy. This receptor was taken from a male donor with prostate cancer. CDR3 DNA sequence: TGCGCCAGCAGCCAAGATCGTGGGCTCGAGCAGTACTTC. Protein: CASSQDRGLEQYF.